This T cell receptor beta chain was documented in a study of breast tumors, draining lymph nodes, adjacent tissues. The table lists this clonotype with a few counts. Its cognate antigen is unknown. Points from the study as a whole: Tumors had less TCR diversity than lymph nodes, more than nontumor tissue. Tumor T cell lymph node origin was a supported hypothesis, not proven.

This CDR3 has 15 amino acids. Trimming took 1 base from V and 2 from J; bases not matched to a gene: 3. The germline gives CDR1 SGHVS, CDR2 FQNEAQ. Each CDR3 protein is one row after TCRdb ran MiXCR on the multiplex PCR reads. This table has 200,000 to 250,000 distinct CDR3 sequences, around 34% appearing once. Axillary draining lymph nodes of breast cancer patients supplied the node samples. The genes are TRBV7-8 and TRBJ2-5, with TRBD2 matching 8 bases. The TCR originated in a female donor with breast cancer. Some clones in this sample may be carry-over from other donors' samples. Sequencing was done on a sample of axillary lymph node tissue. CDR3 residues: CASSLELADQETQYF. In DNA, the CDR3 is TGTGCCAGCAGCTTAGAACTAGCGGATCAAGAGACCCAGTACTTC.